Listed below are T cell receptor beta chains from one sample, sequenced in a study of cytomegalovirus exposure and HLA in healthy donors. The method was immunoSEQ multiplex PCR; TCRdb's version includes in-frame clones alone and lacks a portion of them. The sample has 100,000 to 150,000 clones, about 16% seen once. The sample consisted of PBMCs. These receptors were collected from a woman younger than 35 in good health and CMV-seronegative. Both conserved end residues are part of each CDR3. The D gene is left open where the match is weak. Clone size is not always given. Where it is, it says once, few, many or a class for expanded clones.

>.|few|TRBJ1-4|TRBV10-3
CAISESGQGSRPTSTNEKLFF
TGTGCCATCAGTGAGTCCGGCCAGGGGTCGAGGCCCACCTCGACAAATGAAAAACTGTTTTTT
>.|few|TRBJ2-5|TRBV28
CASSLWSRAETQYF
TGTGCCAGCAGTTTATGGTCTCGTGCGGAGACCCAGTACTTC
>TRBD2|few|TRBJ2-3|TRBV7-7
CASSFGTSATDTQYF
TGTGCTAGCAGCTTTGGGACTAGCGCCACAGATACGCAGTATTTT
>TRBD1|.|TRBJ1-1|TRBV28
CASSLPGTDNSAFF
TGTGCCAGCAGTTTACCCGGGACAGACAATAGTGCTTTCTTT
>TRBD1|.|TRBJ1-3|TRBV14
CASSQARTGGNTIYF
TGTGCCAGCAGCCAGGCGCGGACAGGTGGAAACACCATATATTTT
>TRBD1|few|TRBJ1-2|TRBV29-1
CSVDEAGQGVGGYTF
TGCAGCGTTGATGAGGCTGGACAGGGCGTTGGAGGCTACACCTTC
>.|.|TRBJ2-3|TRBV27
CASSRGTDTQYF
TGTGCCAGCAGCCGGGGTACAGATACGCAGTATTTT
>TRBD1|.|TRBJ2-7|TRBV2
CASSRDRGPGEQYF
TGTGCCAGCAGCAGGGACAGGGGCCCGGGGGAGCAGTACTTC
>TRBD1|.|TRBJ2-2|TRBV9
CASSATGGITGELFF
TGTGCCAGCAGCGCGACAGGGGGCATCACCGGGGAGCTGTTTTTT
>TRBD2|.|TRBJ2-5|TRBV5-1
CASSSLAGAETQYF
TGCGCCAGCAGCTCACTAGCGGGAGCTGAGACCCAGTACTTC
>.|.|TRBJ2-5|TRBV29-1
CSVEDGREETQYF
TGCAGCGTTGAAGACGGGCGGGAAGAGACCCAGTACTTC
>TRBD1|.|TRBJ2-4|TRBV2
CASSEDRGAKNIQYF
TGTGCCAGCAGTGAAGACAGGGGAGCCAAAAACATTCAGTACTTC
>.|few|TRBJ2-1|TRBV2
CASTDVAAEQFF
TGTGCCAGCACGGATGTAGCCGCTGAGCAGTTCTTC
>.|few|TRBJ2-1|TRBV7-9
CASSPEVRDSDNEQFF
TGTGCCAGCAGCCCAGAGGTGCGAGATAGCGACAATGAGCAGTTCTTC
>TRBD1|.|TRBJ1-2|TRBV28
CASNTPGQGEGYTF
TGTGCCAGCAACACACCGGGACAGGGGGAAGGCTACACCTTC
>TRBD2|.|TRBJ2-1|TRBV5-1
CASSSTSEPYNEQFF
TGCGCCAGCAGCTCCACTAGCGAACCCTACAATGAGCAGTTCTTC
>.|few|TRBJ2-7|TRBV11-2
CASSLDPQGGYEQYF
TGTGCCAGCAGCTTAGATCCCCAGGGGGGCTACGAGCAGTACTTC
>.|few|TRBJ2-7|TRBV10-3
CAISEALFYEQYF
TGTGCCATCAGTGAAGCCCTCTTTTACGAGCAGTACTTC
>TRBD2|.|TRBJ2-1|TRBV5-1
CASNIGTSGILGEGQFF
TGCGCCAGCAACATCGGGACTAGCGGGATTCTAGGCGAGGGGCAGTTCTTC
>TRBD2|few|TRBJ2-3|TRBV4-1
CASSQVPLATSTDTQYF
TGCGCCAGCAGCCAAGTCCCACTAGCGACTAGCACAGATACGCAGTATTTT
>.|.|TRBJ1-3|TRBV6-6
CASTSDRSYSGNTIYF
TGTGCCAGCACCTCAGACAGGTCCTACTCTGGAAACACCATATATTTT
>TRBD1|few|TRBJ1-6|TRBV7-9
CASTVGQGSTPLHF
TGTGCCAGCACCGTGGGACAGGGGTCTACACCCCTCCACTTT
>.|.|TRBJ1-1|TRBV19
CASSRLLGLRTEAFF
TGTGCCAGTAGCCGGCTGCTCGGGTTGAGGACTGAAGCTTTCTTT
>TRBD1|.|TRBJ1-2|TRBV19
CASSTPGGEGYGYTF
TGTGCCAGTAGTACTCCAGGGGGCGAGGGCTATGGCTACACCTTC
>TRBD1|few|TRBJ2-7|TRBV2
CASRGQLGSYEQYF
TGTGCCAGCAGGGGACAGTTAGGGTCCTACGAGCAGTACTTC
>.|few|TRBJ1-2|TRBV2
CASSPTVMGGYTF
TGTGCCAGCAGTCCGACAGTAATGGGGGGCTACACCTTC
>.|.|TRBJ1-3|TRBV10-3
CAISDPRSDRNSGNTIYF
TGTGCCATCAGTGACCCCCGGTCCGACAGGAACTCTGGAAACACCATATATTTT
>TRBD2|few|TRBJ2-3|TRBV9
CASSPRLAGGTDTQYF
TGTGCCAGCAGCCCCCGTTTAGCGGGGGGCACAGATACGCAGTATTTT
>TRBD1|few|TRBJ2-5|TRBV5-4
CASSFSTGEETQYF
TGTGCCAGCAGCTTTTCGACAGGGGAAGAGACCCAGTACTTC
>TRBD1|few|TRBJ2-7|TRBV28
CASSQDRVGYEQYF
TGTGCCAGCAGCCAGGACAGGGTTGGGTACGAGCAGTACTTC
>TRBD1|.|TRBJ2-7|TRBV30
CAWSSSDRYQYEQYF
TGTGCCTGGAGTTCTTCGGACAGGTATCAATACGAGCAGTACTTC
>TRBD2|.|TRBJ2-1|TRBV30
CAWTTVLAGGPWFF
TGTGCCTGGACCACCGTACTAGCGGGGGGGCCGTGGTTCTTC
>TRBD1|few|TRBJ2-3|TRBV25-1
CASSDRGRTDTQYF
TGTGCCAGCTCGGACAGGGGGCGCACAGATACGCAGTATTTT
>TRBD1|few|TRBJ1-4|TRBV10-3
CAISKTGANEKLFF
TGTGCCATCAGTAAGACAGGGGCCAATGAAAAACTGTTTTTT
>TRBD1|few|TRBJ1-5|TRBV19
CASSALGTGNQPQHF
TGTGCCAGTAGTGCTTTGGGGACAGGGAATCAGCCCCAGCATTTT
>TRBD1|few|TRBJ1-2|TRBV29-1
CSVDSSGQGVNGYTF
TGCAGCGTTGACTCTTCGGGACAGGGAGTTAATGGCTACACCTTC
>TRBD2|.|TRBJ2-7|TRBV6-5
CASSWGGGYEQYF
TGTGCCAGCAGTTGGGGCGGGGGTTACGAGCAGTACTTC
>TRBD2|.|TRBJ2-7|TRBV7-2
CASSLLGLADSYEQYF
TGTGCCAGCAGCTTACTTGGACTAGCCGATTCCTACGAGCAGTACTTC
>.|.|TRBJ1-1|TRBV6-5
CASSSRVATEAFF
TGTGCCAGCAGTTCCCGGGTAGCCACTGAAGCTTTCTTT
>TRBD1|.|TRBJ2-7|TRBV9
CASSVDRGEQYF
TGTGCCAGCAGCGTGGACAGGGGCGAGCAGTACTTC
>.|.|TRBJ1-6|TRBV5-1
CASSWGGEQYNSPLHF
TGCGCCAGCAGCTGGGGGGGAGAGCAGTATAATTCACCCCTCCACTTT
>.|.|TRBJ1-1|TRBV5-6
CASSLGRKNTEAFF
TGTGCCAGCAGCTTGGGGCGGAAGAACACTGAAGCTTTCTTT
>TRBD2|.|TRBJ2-5|TRBV5-1
CASSLVASGGQETQYF
TGCGCCAGCAGCTTGGTGGCTAGCGGGGGTCAAGAGACCCAGTACTTC
>.|.|TRBJ2-1|TRBV28
CASIGGSDEQFF
TGTGCCAGCATCGGGGGTTCGGATGAGCAGTTCTTC
>TRBD1|.|TRBJ1-1|TRBV5-1
CASSSGQGGGNTEAFF
TGCGCCAGCAGCTCGGGACAGGGCGGGGGGAACACTGAAGCTTTCTTT
>.|few|TRBJ2-3|TRBV7-3
CASSSASTPDTQYF
TGTGCCAGCAGCTCCGCTAGTACCCCGGATACGCAGTATTTT
>.|.|TRBJ2-2|TRBV6-6
CASRSGTGELFF
TGTGCCAGCAGGAGTGGTACCGGGGAGCTGTTTTTT
>TRBD1|.|TRBJ1-1|TRBV7-8
CASSLPGTGESEAFF
TGTGCCAGCAGCCTCCCCGGGACAGGAGAGAGTGAAGCTTTCTTT
>.|.|TRBJ1-1|TRBV9
CASSVDGGEAFF
TGTGCCAGCAGCGTAGACGGGGGTGAAGCTTTCTTT
>.|few|TRBJ1-2|TRBV18
CASSLLAEGYGYTF
TGTGCCAGCTCACTGCTAGCGGAGGGCTATGGCTACACCTTC
>TRBD1|few|TRBJ1-4|TRBV28
CASTRQGAEKLFF
TGTGCCAGCACCCGACAGGGAGCTGAAAAACTGTTTTTT
>TRBD1|.|TRBJ1-4|TRBV28
CASSLPTGGNEKLFF
TGTGCCAGCAGTTTACCGACAGGGGGTAATGAAAAACTGTTTTTT
>.|.|TRBJ2-1|TRBV25-1
CASSVGVAAYNEQFF
TGTGCCAGCAGTGTAGGAGTAGCAGCATACAATGAGCAGTTCTTC